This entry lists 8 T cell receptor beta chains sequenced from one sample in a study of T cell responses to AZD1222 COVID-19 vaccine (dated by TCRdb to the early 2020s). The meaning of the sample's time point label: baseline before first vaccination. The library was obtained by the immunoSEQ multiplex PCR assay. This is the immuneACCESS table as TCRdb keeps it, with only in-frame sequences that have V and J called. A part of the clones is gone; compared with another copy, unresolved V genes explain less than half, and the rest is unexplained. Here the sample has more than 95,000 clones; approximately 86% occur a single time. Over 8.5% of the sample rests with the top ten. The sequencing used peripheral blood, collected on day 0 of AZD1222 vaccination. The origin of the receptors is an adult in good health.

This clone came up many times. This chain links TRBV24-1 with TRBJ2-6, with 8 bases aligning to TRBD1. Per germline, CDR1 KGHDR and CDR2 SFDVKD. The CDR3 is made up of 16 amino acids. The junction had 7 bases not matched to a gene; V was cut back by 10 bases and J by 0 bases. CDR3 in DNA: TGTGCCACAAGGGACAGGACTGTCTCTGGGGCCAACGTCCTGACTTTC. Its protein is CATRDRTVSGANVLTF.

This CDR3 reads CASSRSRVQPQHF. In DNA, the CDR3 is TGTGCCAGCAGCCGATCCAGGGTGCAGCCCCAGCATTTT. The rearrangement uses TRBV4-2 and TRBJ1-5; TRBD1 is a possible D gene (5 bases). V was shortened by 4 bases and J by 7 bases, with 11 bases between the two germline ends. The CDR3 is 13 residues long. The V gene's germline CDR1 is LGHNA and CDR2 YNFKEQ.

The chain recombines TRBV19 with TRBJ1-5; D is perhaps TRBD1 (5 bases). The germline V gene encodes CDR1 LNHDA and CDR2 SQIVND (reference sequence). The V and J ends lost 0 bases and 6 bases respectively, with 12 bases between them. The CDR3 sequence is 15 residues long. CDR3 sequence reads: CASSIDAGSVQPQHF. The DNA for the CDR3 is TGTGCCAGTAGTATAGATGCAGGGTCAGTTCAGCCCCAGCATTTT. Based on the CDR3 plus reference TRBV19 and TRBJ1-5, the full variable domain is DGGITQSPKYLFRKEGQNVTLSCEQNLNHDAMYWYRQDPGQGLRLIYYSQIVNDFQKGDIAEGYSVSREKKESFPLTVTSAQKNPTAFYLCASSIDAGSVQPQHFGDGTRLSIL.

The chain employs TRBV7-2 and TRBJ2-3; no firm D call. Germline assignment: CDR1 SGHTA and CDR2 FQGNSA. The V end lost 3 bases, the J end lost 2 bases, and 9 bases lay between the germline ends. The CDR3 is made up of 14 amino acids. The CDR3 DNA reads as TGTGCCAGCAGCTTCGGTGGCTTCACAGATACGCAGTATTTT. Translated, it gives CASSFGGFTDTQYF.

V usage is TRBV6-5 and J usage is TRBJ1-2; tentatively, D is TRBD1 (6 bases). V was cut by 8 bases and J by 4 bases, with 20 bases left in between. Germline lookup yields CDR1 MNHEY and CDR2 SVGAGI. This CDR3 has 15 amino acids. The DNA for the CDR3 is TGTGCCAGCGTTAATTTAGGGGGAGACGGCTATGGCTACACCTTC. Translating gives CASVNLGGDGYGYTF.

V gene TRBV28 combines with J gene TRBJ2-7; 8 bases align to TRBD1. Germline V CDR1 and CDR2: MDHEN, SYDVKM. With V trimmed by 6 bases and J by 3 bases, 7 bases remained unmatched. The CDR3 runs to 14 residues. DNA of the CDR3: TGTGCCAGCAGCGGAACAGGGGGTGTCTACGAGCAGTACTTC. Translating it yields CASSGTGGVYEQYF.

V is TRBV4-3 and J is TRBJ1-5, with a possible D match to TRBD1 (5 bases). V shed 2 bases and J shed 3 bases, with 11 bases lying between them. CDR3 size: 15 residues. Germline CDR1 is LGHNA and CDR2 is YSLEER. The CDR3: CASSQRWGTNQPQHF. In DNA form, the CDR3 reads TGCGCCAGCAGCCAAAGATGGGGGACCAATCAGCCCCAGCATTTT.

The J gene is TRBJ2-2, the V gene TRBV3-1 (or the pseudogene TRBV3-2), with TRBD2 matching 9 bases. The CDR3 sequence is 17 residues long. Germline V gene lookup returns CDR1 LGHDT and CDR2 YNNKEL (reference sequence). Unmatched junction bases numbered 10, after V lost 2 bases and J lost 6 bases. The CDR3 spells CASSQSCGAGGSGELFF. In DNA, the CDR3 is TGTGCCAGCAGCCAATCGTGCGGAGCGGGGGGCTCCGGGGAGCTGTTTTTT.